The 4 T cell receptor beta chains in this list originate from one sample, sequenced in a study of blood T cell repertoires in COVID-19. The data were produced by immunoSEQ multiplex PCR, yet TCRdb's version contains in-frame clones alone and is incomplete. The sample shows 220,000 or so clones, roughly 80% of them seen only once. Sequencing was carried out using peripheral blood. Receptors were obtained from a woman aged 55-69 years with acute or convalescent COVID-19.

The chain combines TRBV29-1 with TRBJ1-2; 8 positions agree with TRBD1. V lost 4 bases and J lost 4; bases outside the gene matches: 29. Looked up from germline, CDR1 is SQVTM and CDR2 is ANQGSEA. This CDR3 region has 21 residues. CDR3 amino acids: CSVGSGPGGQDQFLRSYGYTF. The DNA for the CDR3 is TGCAGCGTTGGTTCCGGGCCGGGGGGACAGGACCAATTCCTTAGGTCCTATGGCTACACCTTC. Complete variable domain (other parts from reference TRBV29-1 and TRBJ1-2): SAVISQKPSRDICQRGTSLTIQCQVDSQVTMMFWYRQQPGQSLTLIATANQGSEATYESGFVIDKFPISRPNLTFSTLTVSNMSPEDSSIYLCSVGSGPGGQDQFLRSYGYTFGSGTRLTVV.

This clone occurred once. Different DNA sequences within this sample yield the same CDR3. V gene TRBV7-9 combines with J gene TRBJ2-3; D is uncertain. Germline CDR1 reads SEHNR; CDR2 reads FQNEAQ (reference sequence). Trimming took 5 bases from V and 0 from J, leaving 9 bases between them. The CDR3 runs 14 residues. The CDR3 sequence: CASSPSTSTDTQYF. The CDR3 DNA follows: TGTGCCAGCAGCCCCTCCACTAGCACAGATACGCAGTATTTT.

The rearrangement joins TRBV5-1 to TRBJ2-1; D may be TRBD2 (6 bases). The germline V gene encodes CDR1 SGHRS and CDR2 YFSETQ. V gave up 4 bases and J gave up 4 bases, with 12 bases separating them. This CDR3 spans 14 amino acids. For the CDR3, the DNA is TGCGCCAGCAGCCTGGGGACTTTGTACAATGAGCAGTTCTTC. Translating gives CASSLGTLYNEQFF.

The gene calls are TRBV11-2 and TRBJ2-2; a weak D match, TRBD2 (5 bases). Trimming removed 7 bases at V and 7 bases at J, with 13 bases between. Germline assignment: CDR1 SGHAT and CDR2 FQNNGV. The CDR3 is 13 amino acids. CDR3 nucleotides: TGTGCCAGCACTTTGAGACGGGACGGGGAGCTGTTTTTT. Its translation: CASTLRRDGELFF.